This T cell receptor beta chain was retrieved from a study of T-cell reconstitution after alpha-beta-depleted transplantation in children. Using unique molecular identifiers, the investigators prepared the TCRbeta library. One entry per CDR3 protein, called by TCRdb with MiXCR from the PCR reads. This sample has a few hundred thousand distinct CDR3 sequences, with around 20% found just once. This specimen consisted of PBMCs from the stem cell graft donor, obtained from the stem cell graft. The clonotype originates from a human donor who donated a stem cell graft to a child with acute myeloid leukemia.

In nucleotides, the CDR3 is TGCGCCAGCAGCTTCGTCCGAGGTAATACAGATACGCAGTATTTT. Protein sequence: CASSFVRGNTDTQYF. The rearrangement links TRBV5-1 to TRBJ2-3, with D unclear. The CDR3 covers 15 residues. V gave up 2 bases and J gave up 3 bases, with 13 bases separating them. Germline assignment: CDR1 SGHRS and CDR2 YFSETQ.